This T cell receptor beta chain was captured by sequencing in a study of T cells after yellow fever vaccination. Notes on the study in general: Researchers cautioned that FACS-sorted repertoires could harbor abundant clonotypes contaminating from the bulk population. The study re-detected most primary-vaccination clones after the booster (nearly 97% CD4, around 89% CD8). A weaker but faster secondary response was observed, peaking on day 5 versus 15.

This clonotype was recorded a few times. What it recognizes is unknown. Making TCR cDNA involved 5'RACE template switching, which added UMIs and a universal primer site. TCRdb passed the 5' RACE reads through MiXCR, listing each CDR3 protein once. The table has 620,000 or so distinct CDR3 sequences, roughly an eighth seen once. The source material was PBMCs, sampled on the day of the yellow fever booster vaccination. The source of this sequence is a man aged 25-45 years who received the YFV17D yellow fever vaccine.

CDR3 in amino acids: CASSPSISGELFF. The CDR3 DNA is TGTGCCAGCAGCCCGAGCATAAGTGGGGAGCTGTTTTTT. The chain couples TRBV7-9 to TRBJ2-2, with no clear D. The CDR3 extends over 13 amino acids. The V end was cut by 5 bases, the J end by 8 bases, with 12 bases between. CDR1 and CDR2 from the germline V gene are SEHNR and FQNEAQ (reference sequence).